In this sample, the clone carrying this T cell receptor (beta chain) turned up many times. The antigen is not known. CDR1 is MRHNA, CDR2 SNTAGT, per germline. The CDR3 is 14 residues long. The V gene lost 6 bases and the J gene lost 3 bases, with 11 bases spanning the gap. The sample is drawn from a study of shared clonotypes between healthy human individuals. Broader study findings: Among donors, clonotype sharing was expected to be affected by sequencing depth.

Generated by immunoSEQ multiplex PCR, the TCRdb table keeps only in-frame clones and is missing some. Of about 490,000 clones listed, 60% to 85% were seen once; the top ten hold around 13%. The chain employs TRBV6-4 and TRBJ2-2; D might be TRBD1 or TRBD2, each matching 5 bases. The sequenced sample consisted of PBMCs. The source is a woman aged 40 to 49 in good health. Some clones in this sample may be carry-over from other donors' samples. The CDR3 reads CASSPGADTGELFF. CDR3 coding DNA: TGTGCCAGCAGCCCCGGGGCGGACACCGGGGAGCTGTTTTTT.